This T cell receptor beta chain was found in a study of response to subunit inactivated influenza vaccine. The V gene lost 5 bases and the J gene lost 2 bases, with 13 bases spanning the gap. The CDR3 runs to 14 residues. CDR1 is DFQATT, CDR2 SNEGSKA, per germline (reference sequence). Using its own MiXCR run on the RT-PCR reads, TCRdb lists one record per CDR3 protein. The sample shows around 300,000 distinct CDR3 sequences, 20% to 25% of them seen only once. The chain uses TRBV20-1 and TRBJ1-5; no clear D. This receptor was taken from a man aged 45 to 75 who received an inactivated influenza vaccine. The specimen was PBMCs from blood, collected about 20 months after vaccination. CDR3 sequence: CSAPDLSGNQPQHF. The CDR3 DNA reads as TGCAGTGCTCCAGATTTATCGGGCAATCAGCCCCAGCATTTT.